This T cell receptor (beta chain) was documented in a study of blood T cell repertoires in COVID-19. Across about two dozen US areas, participants ranged in age from 18 to 89 years. Only in-frame clones appear in the TCRdb table, and some are missing; sequencing was by immunoSEQ multiplex PCR. The data show about 320,000 clones, 75% to 90% seen once. Trimming cost V 2 bases and J 4 bases; bases outside gene matches: 9. CDR1 and CDR2 (germline): SNHLY, FYNNEI. This CDR3 contains 16 residues. The sample consisted of PBMCs or T cells enriched from blood (not recorded which). The sequence came from a woman aged 30 to 39 who had been exposed to COVID-19. The gene calls are TRBV2 and TRBJ2-5, with 8 bases aligning to TRBD1. The CDR3 region is CASSESFTGGLETQYF. CDR3 in DNA: TGTGCCAGCAGTGAAAGCTTTACAGGGGGGTTAGAGACCCAGTACTTC. Filled out from reference TRBV2 and TRBJ2-5, the complete variable domain reads EPEVTQTPSHQVTQMGQEVILRCVPISNHLYFYWYRQILGQKVEFLVSFYNNEISEKSEIFDDQFSVERPDGSNFTLKIRSTKLEDSAMYFCASSESFTGGLETQYFGPGTRLLVL.